These 8 T cell receptor beta chains originate from one sample sequenced in a study of Ad26.COV2.S vaccination and SARS-CoV-2 variants. Sequencing used immunoSEQ multiplex PCR; TCRdb keeps in-frame clones, though not all of them. The repertoire consists of 510,000 or so clones, with approximately 88% occurring once and the leading ten covering roughly 13%. Indicated treatment: 15 to 20 received Ad26.COV2.S at low or high dose, single or two shots; 5 received placebo; per-sample allocation not given. Sampling was performed 63 days after the first vaccine or placebo injection. This material consisted of peripheral blood, taken in a trial of Ad26.COV2.S vaccine versus placebo. These receptors were taken from a person between 18 and 65 years old who received the Ad26.COV2.S COVID-19 vaccine or a placebo.

This chain connects TRBV29-1 to TRBJ2-2; D not certain. Germline CDR1 and CDR2: SQVTM and ANQGSEA. Trimming stripped 6 bases from V and 3 bases from J, with 5 bases between. The CDR3 is made up of 11 amino acids. CDR3 in amino acids: CSVIDTGELFF. The CDR3 DNA sequence: TGCAGCGTGATCGACACCGGGGAGCTGTTTTTT.

The chain links TRBV7-9 to TRBJ2-5; D is unresolved. Germline values: CDR1 SEHNR, CDR2 FQNEAQ (reference sequence). The CDR3 covers 13 residues. Trimming took off 5 bases at V and 8 bases at J, with 15 bases between the two ends. The CDR3 sequence: CASSEDGLGTQYF. CDR3 nucleotide sequence: TGTGCCAGCAGCGAAGACGGCCTGGGAACCCAGTACTTC.

V usage is TRBV5-4 and J usage is TRBJ2-3; D gene ambiguous. The CDR3 has 13 residues. Trimming pared 7 bases from V and 8 bases from J, leaving 17 bases between. Germline lookup yields CDR1 SGHNT and CDR2 YYREEE (reference sequence). The CDR3 reads CASQAPGVGTQYF. CDR3 in DNA: TGTGCCAGCCAAGCCCCGGGCGTGGGTACGCAGTATTTT.

J is TRBJ2-7 and V is TRBV19; 7 nucleotides match TRBD2. CDR3 length equals 16 residues. V gave up 8 bases and J gave up 2 bases; unmatched junction bases: 15. Germline V gives CDR1 LNHDA, CDR2 SQIVND (reference sequence). The CDR3 sequence is CASSLAGAGLPYEQYF. As DNA, the CDR3 is TGTGCCAGTTCGCTGGCGGGAGCAGGGCTTCCCTACGAGCAGTACTTC.

The chain joins TRBV5-4 to TRBJ2-7; no firm D call. Trimming shortened V by 0 bases and J by 1 base, and 5 bases separated the two germline ends. Germline V CDR1 and CDR2: SGHNT, YYREEE (reference sequence). The CDR3 is 13 residues long. CDR3 DNA sequence: TGTGCCAGCAGCTTGGAACTTTCCTACGAGCAGTACTTC. It is translated as CASSLELSYEQYF.

J is TRBJ2-2 and V is TRBV30; 7 bases are a match to TRBD1. V was clipped by 0 bases and J by 3 bases; unmatched bases: 10. The CDR3 length is 17 residues. Germline CDR1 is GTSNPN and CDR2 is SVGIG (reference sequence). The CDR3 spells CAWSVLITGDYTGELFF. The CDR3 bases are TGTGCCTGGAGTGTACTAATAACAGGGGATTACACCGGGGAGCTGTTTTTT.

The chain employs TRBV10-3 and TRBJ2-7; possibly TRBD2 for D (5 bases). Germline assignment: CDR1 ENHRY and CDR2 SYGVKD. The ends were cut back, 6 bases at V and 4 bases at J, with 16 bases in the middle. The CDR3 is 14 residues long. The CDR3 region has the DNA TGTGCCATCAGGCTACCCGGCGGGCAGTACGAGCAGTACTTC. Translated, it gives CAIRLPGGQYEQYF.

The V call is TRBV11-3, the J call TRBJ1-1; unclear D gene. Germline CDR1 is SGHNT and CDR2 is YENEEA. The germline V and J ends were trimmed by 4 bases and 1 base, with 4 bases remaining between them. The CDR3 contains 12 residues. CDR3 region: CASSSENTEAFF. The DNA for the CDR3 is TGTGCCAGCAGCTCCGAGAACACTGAAGCTTTCTTT.